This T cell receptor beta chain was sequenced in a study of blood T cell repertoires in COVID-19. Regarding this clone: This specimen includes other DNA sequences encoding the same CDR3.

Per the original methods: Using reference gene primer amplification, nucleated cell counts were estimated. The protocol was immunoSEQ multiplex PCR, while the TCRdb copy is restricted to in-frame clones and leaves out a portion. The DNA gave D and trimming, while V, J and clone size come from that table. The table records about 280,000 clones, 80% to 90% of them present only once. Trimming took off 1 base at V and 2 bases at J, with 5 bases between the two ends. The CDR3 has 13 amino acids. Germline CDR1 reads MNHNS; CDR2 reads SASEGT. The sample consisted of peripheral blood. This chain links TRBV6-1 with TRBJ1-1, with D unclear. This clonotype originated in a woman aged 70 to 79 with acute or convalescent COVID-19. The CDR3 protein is CASSEVGNTEAFF. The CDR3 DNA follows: TGTGCCAGCAGTGAAGTCGGTAACACTGAAGCTTTCTTT.